This TCR beta chain stems from a study of blood T cell repertoires in COVID-19. The protocol was immunoSEQ multiplex PCR, while the TCRdb copy is restricted to in-frame clones and leaves out a portion. This table holds under 200,000 clones, about 80% found once. The V end lost 1 base, the J end lost 6 bases, and 10 bases lay between the germline ends. The CDR3 totals 13 residues. Germline values: CDR1 MNHNS, CDR2 SASEGT. What was sequenced was peripheral blood. The clonotype was recovered from an older man with active or convalescent COVID-19. This chain joins TRBV6-1 and TRBJ2-7; no clear D gene. For the CDR3, the DNA is TGTGCCAGCAGTGAAGTAACATTCCCCGAGCAGTACTTC. This encodes CASSEVTFPEQYF.